This entry concerns a single T cell receptor (beta chain). Researchers partitioned CD4+ cells into CD45RA+ naive and CD45RA-negative memory subsets. This record belongs to a study of shared clonotypes between healthy human individuals. This table comes from immunoSEQ multiplex PCR, and its TCRdb copy is limited to in-frame clones, with some not included. The sample lists over 850,000 clones; around 78% were seen once. The TCR sequence derives from a man aged 18-30 years in good health. Some clones in this sample may be carry-over from other donors' samples. Sequencing input: memory CD4+ T cells from PBMCs. Subset indicated: CD45RA-negative fraction.

As DNA, the CDR3 is TGTGCCAGCAGTGCCCAGCGAACAGGGGGTGAAGCTTTCTTT. Its protein product is CASSAQRTGGEAFF. V and J are TRBV2 and TRBJ1-1, with 8 positions matching TRBD1. V trimming: 4 bases; J trimming: 7 bases; junction bases outside the gene matches: 8. CDR1 and CDR2 (germline): SNHLY, FYNNEI. The CDR3 covers 14 residues. The variable domain in full, with the rest retrieved from reference TRBV2 and TRBJ1-1, is EPEVTQTPSHQVTQMGQEVILRCVPISNHLYFYWYRQILGQKVEFLVSFYNNEISEKSEIFDDQFSVERPDGSNFTLKIRSTKLEDSAMYFCASSAQRTGGEAFFGQGTRLTVV.